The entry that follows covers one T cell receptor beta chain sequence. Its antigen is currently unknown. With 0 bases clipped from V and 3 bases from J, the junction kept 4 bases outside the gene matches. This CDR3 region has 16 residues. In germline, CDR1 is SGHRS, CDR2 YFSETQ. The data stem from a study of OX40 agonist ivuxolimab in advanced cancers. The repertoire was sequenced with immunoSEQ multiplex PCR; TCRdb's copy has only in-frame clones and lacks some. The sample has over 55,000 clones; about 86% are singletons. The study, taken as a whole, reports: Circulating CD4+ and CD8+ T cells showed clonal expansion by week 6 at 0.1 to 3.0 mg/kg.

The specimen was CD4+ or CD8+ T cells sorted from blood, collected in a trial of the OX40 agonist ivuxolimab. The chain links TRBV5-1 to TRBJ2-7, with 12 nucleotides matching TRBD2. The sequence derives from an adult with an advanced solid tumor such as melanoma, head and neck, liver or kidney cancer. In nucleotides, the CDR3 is TGCGCCAGCAGCTTGGGGCTAGCGGGGGGGTACTACGAGCAGTACTTC. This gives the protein CASSLGLAGGYYEQYF.